A selection of T cell receptor beta chains follows, all from one sample in a study of CD4 and CD8 cells across lung adenocarcinoma regions. TCRdb re-derived calls from the PCR reads in MiXCR, one entry per CDR3 protein. Of approximately 9,100 distinct CDR3 sequences listed, approximately 50% were seen once; the top ten hold over 15%. Source material: CD4+ T cells from the margin of a lung tumor. Receptor source: a male donor with lung adenocarcinoma. The CD4 and CD8 labels of this study may be unreliable. Both conserved end residues are part of each CDR3. A D gene is named only where the DNA matches it firmly. Rows give clone size only sometimes, using once, few, many, or a class for an expanded clone.

V,J,size,D,CDR3,DNA
TRBV6-5,TRBJ2-7,few,TRBD1,CASSSLLTGGGYEQYF,TGTGCCAGCAGTTCCTTATTGACAGGGGGGGGCTACGAGCAGTACTTC
TRBV7-6,TRBJ2-3,few,TRBD2,CASADLAGSPDTQYF,TGTGCCAGCGCAGACCTAGCGGGGTCCCCAGATACGCAGTATTTT
TRBV7-6,TRBJ1-1,few,.,CASSFTDTRRSEAFF,TGTGCCAGCAGCTTTACGGACACTCGAAGGTCTGAAGCTTTCTTT
TRBV6-4,TRBJ2-1,many,TRBD2,CASSDSTSGGANEQFF,TGTGCCAGCAGTGACTCGACTAGCGGGGGGGCCAATGAGCAGTTCTTC
TRBV6-5,TRBJ2-7,few,.,CASSSTALSSSYEQYF,TGTGCCAGCAGTTCTACCGCTCTTTCTAGCTCCTACGAGCAGTACTTC
TRBV7-6,TRBJ2-7,.,.,CASSLNPDGLPEQYF,TGTGCCAGCAGTTTAAACCCCGACGGTCTTCCCGAGCAGTACTTC
TRBV6-5,TRBJ1-3,.,.,CASSFDIFPSLSGNTIYF,TGTGCCAGCAGTTTTGACATTTTCCCCTCTCTCTCTGGAAACACCATATATTTT
TRBV6-1,TRBJ2-1,once,.,CASSLQGDEQFF,TGTGCCAGCAGTCTTCAAGGCGATGAGCAGTTCTTC
TRBV27,TRBJ2-7,.,.,CASSFHGGGEQYF,TGTGCCAGCAGTTTCCACGGTGGTGGCGAGCAGTACTTC
TRBV6-5,TRBJ2-7,once,.,CASSYSGFYEQYF,TGTGCCAGCAGTTACTCGGGGTTCTACGAGCAGTACTTC
TRBV7-2,TRBJ2-1,medium-sized,TRBD1,CASSLGGRLSYNEQFF,TGTGCCAGCAGCCTAGGGGGCCGTCTCTCCTACAATGAGCAGTTCTTC
TRBV6-1,TRBJ1-2,.,TRBD1,CASSRRTGENYGYTF,TGTGCCAGCAGTAGAAGGACAGGGGAAAACTATGGCTACACCTTC
TRBV4-1,TRBJ2-1,few,.,CASSPLGRKLSDEQFF,TGCGCCAGCAGCCCTCTTGGGAGAAAGCTCTCCGATGAGCAGTTCTTC
TRBV3-1,TRBJ1-1,many,.,CASSDRGRNTEAFF,TGTGCCAGCAGCGACAGAGGACGGAACACTGAAGCTTTCTTT
TRBV6-8,TRBJ2-4,.,.,CASTGRRGKNTQYF,TGTGCCAGCACGGGGAGGAGAGGGAAAAACACGCAGTATTTC
TRBV7-2,TRBJ2-4,.,TRBD1,CASSRGHRGNGDIQYF,TGTGCCAGCAGTCGAGGGCACAGGGGAAATGGAGACATTCAGTACTTC
TRBV6-1,TRBJ1-1,few,TRBD1,CASRKQDRVVSTEAFF,TGTGCCAGCAGGAAGCAGGACAGGGTTGTGAGCACTGAAGCTTTCTTT
TRBV6-5,TRBJ2-1,.,.,CASSYTRPGLKNEQFF,TGTGCCAGCAGTTACACTAGACCGGGACTCAAGAATGAGCAGTTCTTC
TRBV7-9,TRBJ2-4,.,TRBD2,CAGSGGGDGDIQYF,TGTGCGGGCAGCGGGGGAGGCGACGGGGACATTCAGTACTTC
TRBV6-1,TRBJ2-7,medium-sized,TRBD1,CASSTRTGGKQYF,TGTGCCAGCAGTACCCGGACAGGGGGTAAGCAGTACTTC
TRBV4-1,TRBJ2-2,.,.,CASSRLAGELFF,TGCGCCAGCAGTCGGCTGGCCGGGGAGCTGTTTTTT
TRBV7-2,TRBJ2-3,.,.,CASSFGRVTDTQYF,TGTGCCAGCAGCTTTGGCAGGGTCACAGATACGCAGTATTTT
TRBV10-1,TRBJ1-1,.,TRBD1,CASSGQGGTEAFF,TGCGCCAGCAGCGGACAGGGGGGGACTGAAGCTTTCTTT
TRBV25-1,TRBJ2-2,once,TRBD1,CATGGFPGELFF,TGTGCCACAGGGGGTTTCCCCGGGGAGCTGTTTTTT
TRBV6-1,TRBJ2-3,few,TRBD2,CASSASGRSDTQYF,TGTGCCAGCAGTGCGAGCGGGAGGTCGGATACGCAGTATTTT
TRBV10-3,TRBJ2-5,.,.,CAGRGAREKDTQYF,TGTGCGGGCCGTGGCGCGCGTGAAAAAGATACCCAGTACTTT
TRBV4-1,TRBJ2-4,.,.,CASSPGLRGKSMQYF,TGCGCCAGCAGCCCAGGGCTTCGTGGCAAAAGCATGCAGTACTTC
TRBV30,TRBJ1-2,few,.,CAWSETGSDGYTF,TGTGCCTGGAGTGAGACGGGGTCCGATGGCTACACCTTC
TRBV10-2,TRBJ1-3,.,.,CASSDVLPSGNTIYF,TGCGCCAGCAGTGATGTTTTGCCCTCTGGAAACACCATATATTTT
TRBV6-1,TRBJ2-3,large,.,CATERDPTDTQYF,TGTGCCACCGAGCGTGACCCGACAGATACGCAGTATTTT
TRBV6-1,TRBJ2-1,few,.,CASSEVVLDEQFF,TGTGCCAGCAGTGAAGTGGTTCTGGATGAGCAGTTCTTC
TRBV7-2,TRBJ2-1,.,.,CASRLGHSSYNEQFF,TGTGCCAGCAGGTTAGGTCACAGCTCCTACAATGAGCAGTTCTTC
TRBV6-5,TRBJ2-7,many,.,CASSYSMHQGHEQYF,TGTGCCAGCAGTTACTCGATGCATCAGGGCCACGAGCAGTACTTC
TRBV7-2,TRBJ1-2,once,.,CASSTRRSYGYTF,TGTGCCAGCAGCACCCGACGGAGCTATGGCTACACCTTC
TRBV7-8,TRBJ2-1,once,TRBD2,CASSPPTSGYNEQFF,TGTGCCAGCAGCCCGCCGACTAGCGGCTACAATGAGCAGTTCTTC